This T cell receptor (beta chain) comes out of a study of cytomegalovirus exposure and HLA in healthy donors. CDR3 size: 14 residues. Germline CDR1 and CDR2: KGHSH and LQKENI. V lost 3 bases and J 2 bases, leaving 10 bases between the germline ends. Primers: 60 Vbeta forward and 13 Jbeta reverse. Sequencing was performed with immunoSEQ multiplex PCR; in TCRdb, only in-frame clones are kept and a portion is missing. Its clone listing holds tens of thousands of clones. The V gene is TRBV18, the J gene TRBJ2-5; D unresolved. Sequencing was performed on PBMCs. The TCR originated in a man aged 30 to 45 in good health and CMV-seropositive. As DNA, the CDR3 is TGTGCCAGCTCACCCTTCGACACTCAAGAGACCCAGTACTTC. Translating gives CASSPFDTQETQYF.